This is a list of T cell receptor beta chains from one sample in a study of cytomegalovirus exposure and HLA in healthy donors. Profiled with immunoSEQ multiplex PCR; TCRdb holds only in-frame clones, not every one. The table shows a few hundred thousand clones, with approximately 80% occurring only once. Material for sequencing was PBMCs. The receptors originated from a girl aged 2-10 years in good health and CMV-seronegative. The CDR3 runs from the conserved cysteine through the conserved F or W. D genes are given only for firm matches. Where a row states a size, it is once, few, many or the class of an expanded clone; other rows omit it.

size	V	J	D	CDR3	DNA
.	TRBV29-1	TRBJ2-7	TRBD2	CSVRVAGGIDEQYF	TGCAGCGTGAGGGTAGCGGGAGGAATCGACGAGCAGTACTTC
once	TRBV6-5	TRBJ1-6	TRBD1	CASSYANQGDSPLHF	TGTGCCAGCAGTTATGCGAATCAGGGGGATTCACCCCTCCACTTT
.	TRBV10-3	TRBJ2-7	TRBD1	CAISESSRGPKGYEQYF	TGTGCCATCAGTGAGTCAAGTAGGGGGCCCAAAGGTTACGAGCAGTACTTC
.	TRBV4-1	TRBJ1-2	.	CASSPTKTGTNYGYTF	TGCGCCAGCAGCCCTACCAAGACAGGAACTAACTATGGCTACACCTTC
.	TRBV7-8	TRBJ2-7	.	CASSLAGGWYEQYF	TGTGCCAGCAGCTTAGCCGGGGGTTGGTACGAGCAGTACTTC
.	TRBV5-1	TRBJ2-2	.	CASSLRRGNTGELFF	TGCGCCAGCAGCTTGCGCAGGGGAAACACCGGGGAGCTGTTTTTT
.	TRBV10-3	TRBJ2-1	.	CAISESNGSDEQFF	TGTGCCATCAGTGAGTCGAACGGGTCGGATGAGCAGTTCTTC
.	TRBV5-1	TRBJ1-3	.	CASSYSGGASGNTIYF	TGCGCCAGCAGCTACTCCGGGGGGGCAAGCGGAAACACCATATATTTT
.	TRBV2	TRBJ2-5	TRBD2	CASSERRGRDGETQYF	TGTGCCAGCAGTGAACGTCGAGGGAGGGACGGAGAGACCCAGTACTTC
.	TRBV5-1	TRBJ2-5	.	CASSLAWRETQYF	TGCGCCAGCAGCTTGGCCTGGCGGGAGACCCAGTACTTC
.	TRBV5-4	TRBJ2-7	.	CASSLADGAYEQYF	TGTGCCAGCAGCTTGGCCGACGGAGCCTACGAGCAGTACTTC
few	TRBV21-1	TRBJ2-3	.	CASPRREGHVTDTQYF	TGTGCCAGCCCGAGAAGGGAGGGGCACGTCACAGATACGCAGTATTTT
.	TRBV7-8	TRBJ2-1	.	CASSLGGVAAGDEQFF	TGTGCCAGCAGCTTAGGGGGGGTGGCAGCTGGCGATGAGCAGTTCTTC
.	TRBV2	TRBJ1-4	.	CARKPGDGSEKLFF	TGTGCCAGAAAACCGGGGGACGGAAGTGAAAAACTGTTTTTT
few	TRBV4-1	TRBJ2-1	.	CASSQLPGGNEQFF	TGCGCCAGCAGCCAATTACCTGGGGGGAATGAGCAGTTCTTC
.	TRBV30	TRBJ2-1	.	CAWSAVNEQFF	TGTGCCTGGAGTGCGGTGAATGAGCAGTTCTTC
.	TRBV19	TRBJ1-1	TRBD1	CASSIGRDRGLLNTEAFF	TGTGCCAGTAGTATAGGGCGGGACAGGGGGCTATTGAACACTGAAGCTTTCTTT
.	TRBV6-6	TRBJ2-7	.	CASSYSSSYEQYF	TGTGCCAGCAGTTACTCCAGCTCCTACGAGCAGTACTTC
.	TRBV5-1	TRBJ2-3	.	CASSLGGVSTDTQYF	TGCGCCAGCAGCTTGGGCGGGGTAAGCACAGATACGCAGTATTTT
.	TRBV6-5	TRBJ2-1	.	CAVLVEGRNEQFF	TGTGCAGTTTTAGTGGAGGGACGCAATGAGCAGTTCTTC
.	TRBV27	TRBJ1-1	TRBD1	CASRRYRGNTEAFF	TGTGCCAGCAGGAGATACAGGGGGAACACTGAAGCTTTCTTT
once	TRBV21-1	TRBJ2-2	.	CASSKTRGLADETGELFF	TGTGCCAGCAGCAAGACGAGGGGACTAGCGGACGAAACCGGGGAGCTGTTTTTT
.	TRBV10-3	TRBJ2-2	TRBD1	CAISEPRGLEPITGELFF	TGTGCCATCAGTGAGCCAAGGGGGCTGGAGCCTATCACCGGGGAGCTGTTTTTT
.	TRBV6-5	TRBJ2-7	.	CASSSDPSSYEQYF	TGTGCCAGCAGTAGTGACCCTAGCTCCTACGAGCAGTACTTC
.	TRBV4-1	TRBJ2-3	TRBD2	CASSVGLAGGADTQYF	TGCGCCAGCAGCGTGGGACTAGCGGGAGGGGCAGATACGCAGTATTTT
.	TRBV30	TRBJ2-2	TRBD1	CAWSGLPGQRDSLLAGELFF	TGTGCCTGGAGTGGACTTCCGGGACAGCGAGACTCGTTACTCGCCGGGGAGCTGTTTTTT
.	TRBV28	TRBJ2-3	TRBD2	CASTPLAGGQGTDTQYF	TGTGCCAGCACCCCCTTAGCGGGGGGGCAGGGCACAGATACGCAGTATTTT
few	TRBV7-9	TRBJ2-7	.	CASSGVRGSYEQYF	TGTGCCAGCAGTGGGGTACGGGGATCCTACGAGCAGTACTTC
few	TRBV19	TRBJ2-3	.	CASGETDSTPFPDTQYF	TGTGCCAGTGGCGAGACAGACAGTACCCCTTTCCCGGATACGCAGTATTTT
.	TRBV4-1	TRBJ2-7	TRBD2	CASGKHPAGTSGNYEQYF	TGCGCCAGCGGAAAACACCCGGCCGGGACTAGCGGGAACTACGAGCAGTACTTC
.	TRBV7-3	TRBJ1-1	TRBD1	CASSSRTGVNTEAFF	TGTGCCAGCAGCTCACGGACAGGGGTGAATACTGAAGCTTTCTTT
.	TRBV4-1	TRBJ2-3	.	CASRPQGYGTDTQYF	TGCGCCAGCAGACCACAGGGCTACGGCACAGATACGCAGTATTTT
.	TRBV5-5	TRBJ2-5	TRBD2	CASIVGTSRDETQYF	TGTGCCAGCATCGTCGGGACTAGTCGGGATGAGACCCAGTACTTC
.	TRBV18	TRBJ2-1	TRBD1	CASSPFGQGWDEFYNEQFF	TGTGCCAGCTCACCATTCGGACAGGGGTGGGACGAATTCTACAATGAGCAGTTCTTC
.	TRBV10-3	TRBJ1-1	TRBD1	CAISPGTGATEAFF	TGTGCCATCAGTCCCGGGACAGGGGCCACTGAAGCTTTCTTT
.	TRBV7-3	TRBJ2-3	TRBD2	CASSLTGGVTDTQYF	TGTGCCAGCAGCTTAACGGGGGGGGTCACAGATACGCAGTATTTT
.	TRBV9	TRBJ2-3	TRBD1	CASSVDPGQGAPDTQYF	TGTGCCAGCAGCGTAGACCCGGGACAGGGAGCCCCAGATACGCAGTATTTT
few	TRBV10-1	TRBJ1-4	.	CASSAQGTSNEKLFF	TGCGCCAGCAGTGCCCAGGGGACTAGTAATGAAAAACTGTTTTTT
.	TRBV28	TRBJ2-2	TRBD2	CASTLWGGGNTGELFF	TGTGCCAGCACCCTATGGGGCGGGGGGAACACCGGGGAGCTGTTTTTT
.	TRBV28	TRBJ1-5	.	CASSYHRVDQPQHF	TGTGCCAGCAGTTATCACAGGGTGGATCAGCCCCAGCATTTT
.	TRBV11-2	TRBJ2-2	TRBD2	CASSLAAGGRTGELFF	TGTGCCAGCAGCTTAGCAGCGGGGGGGCGGACCGGGGAGCTGTTTTTT
.	TRBV7-9	TRBJ2-7	TRBD1	CASSSTGTGYEQYF	TGTGCCAGCAGCTCTACCGGGACAGGTTACGAGCAGTACTTC
.	TRBV5-4	TRBJ2-7	.	CASSFRGGAREQYF	TGTGCCAGCAGCTTCAGAGGGGGGGCGCGGGAGCAGTACTTC
few	TRBV4-1	TRBJ2-1	TRBD2	CASSQEGGTPQFF	TGCGCCAGCAGCCAAGAGGGGGGGACTCCGCAGTTCTTC
.	TRBV12-5	TRBJ2-1	.	CASGLRRDPYNEQFF	TGTGCTAGTGGTTTGAGGCGGGATCCCTACAATGAGCAGTTCTTC
.	TRBV15	TRBJ1-1	.	CATSRPGTLNTEAFF	TGTGCCACCAGCAGACCCGGGACATTGAACACTGAAGCTTTCTTT
.	TRBV18	TRBJ2-5	TRBD2	CASTPGLVTETQYF	TGTGCCAGCACCCCGGGACTAGTGACAGAGACCCAGTACTTC
.	TRBV6-5	TRBJ2-7	.	CASSYDAGSYEQYF	TGTGCCAGCAGTTATGATGCAGGCTCCTACGAGCAGTACTTC
.	TRBV5-1	TRBJ2-2	TRBD1	CASGNRGTGELFF	TGCGCCAGTGGTAACAGGGGCACCGGGGAGCTGTTTTTT
.	TRBV18	TRBJ2-7	TRBD1	CASSPLGTDYEQYF	TGTGCCAGCTCACCACTGGGGACAGACTACGAGCAGTACTTC
.	TRBV5-5	TRBJ2-2	TRBD2	CASSLGPGTSGPNTGELFF	TGTGCCAGCAGCTTGGGTCCCGGGACTAGCGGTCCTAACACCGGGGAGCTGTTTTTT
.	TRBV6-1	TRBJ1-2	TRBD1	CASSAGTGSLLGGYTF	TGTGCCAGCAGTGCCGGGACAGGGTCGCTTTTAGGTGGCTACACCTTC
.	TRBV10-3	TRBJ1-5	TRBD1	CAISSDRDQPQHF	TGTGCCATCAGTTCGGACAGGGACCAGCCCCAGCATTTT
.	TRBV19	TRBJ1-4	.	CASSSLPRNEKLFF	TGTGCCAGTAGTAGTCTACCGAGAAATGAAAAACTGTTTTTT
.	TRBV30	TRBJ1-2	TRBD1	CAWFPRQGINYGYTF	TGTGCCTGGTTCCCCAGACAGGGAATTAACTATGGCTACACCTTC
few	TRBV4-2	TRBJ2-3	.	CASSQVSTDTQYF	TGTGCCAGCAGCCAAGTAAGCACAGATACGCAGTATTTT
.	TRBV19	TRBJ1-2	.	CASSTVGGPYGYTF	TGTGCCTCATCTACGGTGGGGGGACCTTATGGCTACACCTTC
few	TRBV19	TRBJ2-3	.	CASSMGHTDTQYF	TGTGCCAGTAGTATGGGACACACAGATACGCAGTATTTT
.	TRBV7-8	TRBJ2-4	.	CASSLEAFGTPKNIQYF	TGTGCCAGCAGCTTAGAGGCCTTCGGGACACCAAAAAACATTCAGTACTTC